This T cell receptor (beta chain) was documented in a study of T cells expressing NK-cell markers. 5'RACE template switching built TCR beta cDNA with unique molecular identifiers. After re-calling the 5' RACE reads, TCRdb lists one entry per CDR3 protein, DNA absent. The sample includes just under 150,000 distinct CDR3 sequences. Germline V gene sequence: CDR1 MNHEY, CDR2 SVGEGT. The CDR3 is 14 residues long. This receptor was obtained from a man aged 18 to 30 in good health. The chain carries TRBV6-2 or TRBV6-3 and TRBJ2-1. The sequenced sample was blood T cells: a sorted CD56 or NKG2C T cell subset, CD4+ or CD8+ T cells, or bulk PBMC T cells (not recorded which). CDR3 protein: CASSYSLAYNEQFF.